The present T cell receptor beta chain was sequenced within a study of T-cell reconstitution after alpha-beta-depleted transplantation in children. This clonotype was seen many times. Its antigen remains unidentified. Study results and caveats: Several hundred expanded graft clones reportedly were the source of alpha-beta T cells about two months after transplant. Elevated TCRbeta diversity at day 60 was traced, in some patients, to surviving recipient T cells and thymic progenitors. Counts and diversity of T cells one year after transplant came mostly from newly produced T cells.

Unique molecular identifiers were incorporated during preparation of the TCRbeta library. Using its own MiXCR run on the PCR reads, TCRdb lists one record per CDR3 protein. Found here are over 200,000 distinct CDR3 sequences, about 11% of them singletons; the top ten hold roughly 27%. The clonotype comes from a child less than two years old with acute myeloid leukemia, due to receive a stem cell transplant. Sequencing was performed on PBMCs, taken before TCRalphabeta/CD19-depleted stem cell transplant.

The CDR3 coding sequence is TGTGCCAGCAGCTTTGGAAGGGGGCGGTACAATGAGCAGTTCTTC. Amino acid sequence: CASSFGRGRYNEQFF. V is TRBV5-5 and J is TRBJ2-1; TRBD1 matches 7 bases. Germline V gives CDR1 SGHKS, CDR2 YYEKEE (reference sequence). The CDR3 has 15 residues. V lost 2 bases and J lost 4; bases outside the gene matches: 6.